This T cell receptor (beta chain) is drawn from a study of response to subunit inactivated influenza vaccine. Study-wide results and limits: The authors offered the suggestion that each seasonal influenza vaccination recruits few new T cells.

MiXCR, run by TCRdb on the RT-PCR reads, gives a single entry per CDR3 protein. The profile shows 630,000 or so distinct CDR3 sequences, about a sixth of them singletons. Germline CDR1 reads SGHKS; CDR2 reads YYEKEE (reference sequence). The V and J ends lost 4 bases and 7 bases, in that order; junction bases with no gene match: 8. The CDR3 runs 15 residues. Concerning this clonotype: The antigen is unknown.

The TCR sequence derives from a man aged 50 to 60 who received an inactivated influenza vaccine. Sample: PBMCs from blood, taken approximately 13 days after vaccination. The chain is built from TRBV5-5 and TRBJ2-5, with 12 bases fitting TRBD1. The CDR3 loop reads CASSRGDRGRGTQYF. The CDR3 DNA sequence: TGTGCCAGCAGCAGGGGGGACAGGGGGCGAGGGACCCAGTACTTC.